The next 24 T cell receptor beta chains were all read from a single sample in a study of CD8+ T cells in alopecia areata. Treatment denoted: oral pan-JAK inhibitor, 5-10 mg twice daily. After isolation, RNA underwent reverse transcription to generate cDNA as the sequencing template. The assay was immunoSEQ multiplex PCR, and TCRdb's table has in-frame clones only and misses some. The data contain about 100,000 clones, 44% of them singletons. This specimen was CD8+ T cells sorted from blood, taken at week 24, from a patient treated with tofacitinib. These receptors were taken from a human donor with alopecia areata.

The V call is TRBV5-1, the J call TRBJ2-7; the match to TRBD2 covers 9 bases. The V gene end was trimmed by 0 bases and the J gene end by 2 bases; junction bases not matched to a gene: 3. Germline assignment: CDR1 SGHRS and CDR2 YFSETQ. The CDR3 spans 15 residues. CDR3 sequence (DNA): TGCGCCAGCAGCTTGGTTAGCGGGAGTCCCTACGAGCAGTACTTC. Translation: CASSLVSGSPYEQYF.

The chain combines TRBV4-3 with TRBJ2-1; D is undetermined. V lost 9 bases and J 2 bases, leaving 14 bases between the germline ends. Germline V gives CDR1 LGHNA, CDR2 YSLEER. The CDR3 consists of 14 residues. CDR3 nucleotide sequence: TGCGCCAGTGGTCCGGGCGGAGCCTACAATGAGCAGTTCTTC. It is translated as CASGPGGAYNEQFF.

The chain couples TRBV5-4 to TRBJ2-1; no definite D call. The CDR3 loop spans 12 amino acids. Between the trimmed V and J ends, which lost 2 bases and 9 bases, there was a span of 9 bases. Per the germline V gene, CDR1 is SGHNT and CDR2 is YYREEE (reference sequence). The CDR3 DNA reads as TGTGCCAGCAGCTTCCCCCCACGTGAGCAGTTCTTC. It encodes CASSFPPREQFF. The full variable domain, in which reference TRBV5-4 and TRBJ2-1 provide the parts outside the CDR3, is ETGVTQSPTHLIKTRGQQVTLRCSSQSGHNTVSWYQQALGQGPQFIFQYYREEENGRGNFPPRFSGLQFPNYSSELNVNALELDDSALYLCASSFPPREQFFGPGTRLTVL.

The V gene is TRBV4-3, the J gene TRBJ2-3, with 13 bases lining up with TRBD2. Trimming removed 3 bases from V and 3 bases from J; junction bases left unmatched: 6. The length of the CDR3 is 17 residues. CDR1 LGHNA and CDR2 YSLEER come from the germline V gene. This CDR3 reads CASSQRTSGSGTDTQYF. The DNA of the CDR3 is TGCGCCAGCAGCCAGAGGACTAGCGGGAGTGGTACAGATACGCAGTATTTT.

This chain links TRBV5-1 with TRBJ1-2, with a tentative D call TRBD1 (6 bases). This CDR3 contains 14 residues. V was shortened by 3 bases and J by 3 bases, with 12 bases between the two germline ends. CDR1 and CDR2 (germline): SGHRS, YFSETQ. The CDR3 DNA reads as TGCGCCAGCAGCTGGGGGTGGACAGACTATGGCTACACCTTC. As protein: CASSWGWTDYGYTF.

The rearrangement uses TRBV29-1 and TRBJ2-7, with D perhaps TRBD1 (6 bases). Trimming took 4 bases from V and 6 from J, leaving 13 bases between them. The V gene's germline CDR1 is SQVTM and CDR2 ANQGSEA. CDR3 length: 12 amino acids. The CDR3 protein is CSVVIRGAEQYF. The CDR3 DNA reads as TGCAGCGTTGTCATCAGGGGTGCCGAGCAGTACTTC.

The count of this clone is one. The chain recombines TRBV29-1 with TRBJ2-7, with a tentative D call TRBD1 (6 bases). Per the germline V gene, CDR1 is SQVTM and CDR2 is ANQGSEA. V was pared by 4 bases and J by 1 base, with 14 bases between. The CDR3 is 14 amino acids. This chain's CDR3 is CSVVGQGNSYEQYF. The CDR3 bases are TGCAGCGTTGTCGGTCAGGGGAATTCCTACGAGCAGTACTTC.

The chain has TRBV5-1 and TRBJ1-1; D gene unclear. V lost 2 bases and J 3 bases, leaving 5 bases between the germline ends. The germline gives CDR1 SGHRS, CDR2 YFSETQ. The CDR3 spans 12 residues. The CDR3 here is CASSFKDTEAFF. The DNA for the CDR3 is TGCGCCAGCAGCTTTAAGGACACTGAAGCTTTCTTT.

This chain links TRBV4-1 with TRBJ2-7; D unclear. The germline V gene has CDR1 MGHRA and CDR2 YSYEKL. V lost 0 bases and J 4 bases, leaving 13 bases between the germline ends. The CDR3 totals 15 residues. CDR3 DNA sequence: TGCGCCAGCAGCCAAGATCTGAGCGAAGAGTACGAGCAGTACTTC. Translated: CASSQDLSEEYEQYF.

The chain carries TRBV2 and TRBJ2-7; maybe TRBD1 (6 bases). Trimming stripped 1 base from V and 1 base from J, with 17 bases between. CDR1 is SNHLY and CDR2 is FYNNEI in the germline V gene. This CDR3 region has 17 residues. The DNA of the CDR3 is TGTGCCAGCAGTGAAGGACAGGCGTTCGTCTATTCCTACGAGCAGTACTTC. It specifies CASSEGQAFVYSYEQYF. The full variable domain, in which reference TRBV2 and TRBJ2-7 provide the parts outside the CDR3, is EPEVTQTPSHQVTQMGQEVILRCVPISNHLYFYWYRQILGQKVEFLVSFYNNEISEKSEIFDDQFSVERPDGSNFTLKIRSTKLEDSAMYFCASSEGQAFVYSYEQYFGPGTRLTVT.

CDR3 bases: TGTGCCAGCAGCTGGGGGACTATCTACGAGCAGTACTTC. Its protein product is CASSWGTIYEQYF. The chain links TRBV7-2 to TRBJ2-7; TRBD2 aligns across 7 bases. This CDR3 is 13 amino acids long. J gave up 3 bases and V 4 bases, and 3 bases lay outside the gene matches. Germline loops: CDR1 SGHTA, CDR2 FQGNSA.

The chain has TRBV19 and TRBJ2-3; tentatively, D is TRBD2 (6 bases). Germline V gives CDR1 LNHDA, CDR2 SQIVND (reference sequence). V was shortened by 3 bases and J by 2 bases, with 12 bases between the two germline ends. This CDR3 is 15 amino acids long. The CDR3 protein is CASSIRRDHTDTQYF. The CDR3 coding sequence is TGTGCCAGTAGTATTCGGCGGGACCACACAGATACGCAGTATTTT.

The gene calls are TRBV4-1 and TRBJ1-4; no clear D gene. The CDR3 extends over 15 amino acids. Germline V gene lookup returns CDR1 MGHRA and CDR2 YSYEKL. V lost 4 bases and J 3 bases, leaving 12 bases between the germline ends. For the CDR3, the DNA is TGCGCCAGCAGCCTTCGGGAAACCCCTAATGAAAAACTGTTTTTT. Protein product: CASSLRETPNEKLFF.

The genes are TRBV2 and TRBJ2-1; 7 bases are shared with TRBD2. CDR3 size: 13 residues. Losses at the gene ends were 6 bases for V and 7 bases for J; bases not matched to a gene: 6. CDR1 and CDR2 from the germline V gene are SNHLY and FYNNEI. CDR3 nucleotides: TGTGCCAGCAGCCCGGGACTATTAAATGAGCAGTTCTTC. The encoded protein is CASSPGLLNEQFF. Full variable domain (remainder filled in from reference TRBV2 and TRBJ2-1): EPEVTQTPSHQVTQMGQEVILRCVPISNHLYFYWYRQILGQKVEFLVSFYNNEISEKSEIFDDQFSVERPDGSNFTLKIRSTKLEDSAMYFCASSPGLLNEQFFGPGTRLTVL.

This chain connects TRBV27 to TRBJ2-7, with no clear D. V was cut by 0 bases and J by 2 bases, with 8 bases left in between. CDR3 length: 14 amino acids. The V gene's germline CDR1 is MNHEY and CDR2 SMNVEV (reference sequence). The CDR3 loop is CASSLSAVAYEQYF. In DNA form, the CDR3 reads TGTGCCAGCAGTTTATCTGCAGTTGCCTACGAGCAGTACTTC.

This clone was picked up a small number of times. The chain links TRBV6-5 to TRBJ2-5, with D uncertain. The CDR3 is 13 residues long. Germline CDR1 reads MNHEY; CDR2 reads SVGAGI. Trimming stripped 0 bases from V and 4 bases from J, with 6 bases between. The DNA for the CDR3 is TGTGCCAGCAGTTACTCGAATAGAGAGACCCAGTACTTC. Its protein product is CASSYSNRETQYF.

This clone has a handful of counts. The gene calls are TRBV4-1 and TRBJ2-5; 11 bases align to TRBD2. In germline, CDR1 is MGHRA, CDR2 YSYEKL. J lost 3 bases, V lost 2 bases, and 14 bases had no gene match. The CDR3 covers 19 residues. The CDR3 coding sequence is TGCGCCAGCAGCCAATACCGCGGGACTAGCGGAAAGGAGGAAGAGACCCAGTACTTC. Encoded protein: CASSQYRGTSGKEEETQYF.

The rearrangement uses TRBV6-1 and TRBJ2-1, with D uncertain. Between the trimmed V and J ends, which lost 6 bases and 0 bases, there was a span of 12 bases. Germline values: CDR1 MNHNS, CDR2 SASEGT. The CDR3 runs to 15 residues. Written as DNA, the CDR3 is TGTGCCAGCAGCGTGGGCGGCGGCTCCTACAATGAGCAGTTCTTC. This sequence encodes CASSVGGGSYNEQFF.

This clone has only one observation. The V call is TRBV4-1, the J call TRBJ2-7, with D possibly matching TRBD1 (6 bases). Per germline, CDR1 MGHRA and CDR2 YSYEKL. The V end was cut by 0 bases, the J end by 2 bases, with 14 bases between. The CDR3 extends over 16 amino acids. This chain's CDR3 is CASSQDRAGATYEQYF. CDR3 sequence (DNA): TGCGCCAGCAGCCAAGATCGGGCAGGGGCCACCTACGAGCAGTACTTC.

V and J are TRBV7-9 and TRBJ1-2; 7 nucleotides line up with TRBD1. J was trimmed by 4 bases and V by 5 bases; bases with no gene match: 4. CDR1 is SEHNR, CDR2 FQNEAQ, per germline (reference sequence). CDR3 size: 13 residues. CDR3 region: CASSPGQTYGYTF. CDR3 coding DNA: TGTGCCAGCAGCCCGGGACAGACCTATGGCTACACCTTC.

This chain links TRBV7-9 with TRBJ2-7; D is unresolved. V lost 4 bases and J 2 bases, leaving 15 bases between the germline ends. CDR1 and CDR2 (germline): SEHNR, FQNEAQ (reference sequence). The length of the CDR3 is 15 residues. CDR3 loop: CASSSRTVKPYEQYF. The CDR3, as DNA: TGTGCCAGCAGCTCAAGGACGGTCAAGCCCTACGAGCAGTACTTC.

V is TRBV14 and J is TRBJ2-1; D remains ambiguous. The CDR3 totals 14 residues. In germline, CDR1 is SGHDN, CDR2 FVKESK. Trimming removed 0 bases from V and 3 bases from J, with 6 bases in between. The CDR3 is CASSQDRGYNEQFF. The CDR3 nucleotides read TGTGCCAGCAGCCAAGATCGCGGCTACAATGAGCAGTTCTTC.

V and J are TRBV14 and TRBJ2-1, with TRBD2 identical over 7 bases. Germline values: CDR1 SGHDN, CDR2 FVKESK. The CDR3 length is 16 residues. V shed 1 base, J shed 9 bases, and the junction held 12 bases outside the gene matches. This chain's CDR3 is CASSQVAGEPDVEQFF. The CDR3 region has the DNA TGTGCCAGCAGCCAAGTCGCGGGGGAACCCGACGTTGAGCAGTTCTTC.

This clone has more than one count but fewer than ten. This chain connects TRBV2 to TRBJ2-1; D unclear. V was shortened by 11 bases and J by 8 bases, with 4 bases between the two germline ends. Germline assignment: CDR1 SNHLY and CDR2 FYNNEI. The CDR3 spans 8 residues. CDR3 sequence reads: CALDEQFF. Here the CDR3 DNA reads TGTGCCCTGGATGAGCAGTTCTTC.